This is a list of T cell receptor beta chains from one sample in a study of shared clonotypes between healthy human individuals. Sequencing was performed with immunoSEQ multiplex PCR; in TCRdb, only in-frame clones are kept and a portion is missing. Among roughly 500,000 clones, roughly 78% were seen once, and the ten largest hold over 10%. Sequencing was carried out using PBMCs. The source is a woman in her thirties or forties in good health. Some clones in this sample may be carry-over from other donors' samples. Each CDR3 is given with its conserved first and last residue. Each record gives: V gene, clone size, J gene, D gene, CDR3 DNA, CDR3 protein. The D gene is left open where the match is weak. Rows give clone size only sometimes, using once, few, many, or a class for an expanded clone.

V gene: TRBV15
clone size: once
J gene: TRBJ2-1
D gene: -
CDR3 DNA: TGTGCCACCAGCAGAAGGCTGGGGGGTTCTAATGAGCAGTTCTTC
CDR3 protein: CATSRRLGGSNEQFF

V gene: TRBV30
clone size: -
J gene: TRBJ2-6
D gene: -
CDR3 DNA: TGTGCCTGGAGTGTACTAGCCTCTGGGGCCAACGTCCTGACTTTC
CDR3 protein: CAWSVLASGANVLTF

V gene: TRBV6-5
clone size: few
J gene: TRBJ1-1
D gene: -
CDR3 DNA: TGTGCCAGCAGTTACGGGCGGGTGGAGACTGAAGCTTTCTTT
CDR3 protein: CASSYGRVETEAFF

V gene: TRBV25-1
clone size: -
J gene: TRBJ2-5
D gene: -
CDR3 DNA: TGTGCCAGCAAGAGTGAGGGGTCTACAAAGTACCAAGAGACCCAGTACTTC
CDR3 protein: CASKSEGSTKYQETQYF

V gene: TRBV10-3
clone size: -
J gene: TRBJ2-2
D gene: -
CDR3 DNA: TGTGCCATCAGTGAGGCACCAGACACCGGGGAGCTGTTTTTT
CDR3 protein: CAISEAPDTGELFF

V gene: TRBV14
clone size: -
J gene: TRBJ2-7
D gene: -
CDR3 DNA: TGTGCCAGCAGCCAAGCTGGGTTCTGGGGGTACGAGCAGTACTTC
CDR3 protein: CASSQAGFWGYEQYF

V gene: TRBV28
clone size: -
J gene: TRBJ1-2
D gene: -
CDR3 DNA: TGTGCCAGCAGTTCCGGGGGAGGGGTCGGGGCCGCTAGAGGTTACACCTTC
CDR3 protein: CASSSGGGVGAARGYTF

V gene: TRBV9
clone size: -
J gene: TRBJ1-1
D gene: -
CDR3 DNA: TGTGCCAGCAGCGTTCGGGCCAGTTCGGACACTGAAGCTTTCTTT
CDR3 protein: CASSVRASSDTEAFF

V gene: TRBV6-5
clone size: once
J gene: TRBJ1-1
D gene: TRBD1
CDR3 DNA: TGTGCCAGCAGTCGACAGGGGGCCCACACTGAAGCTTTCTTT
CDR3 protein: CASSRQGAHTEAFF

V gene: TRBV9
clone size: -
J gene: TRBJ1-1
D gene: -
CDR3 DNA: TGTGCCAGCAGCACTCCTGGGGGATCCCCGACTGAAGCTTTCTTT
CDR3 protein: CASSTPGGSPTEAFF

V gene: TRBV5-1
clone size: few
J gene: TRBJ2-6
D gene: -
CDR3 DNA: TGCGCCAGCAGGGGACAACCCAACCACATAGGAAACGGGGCCAACGTCCTGACTTTC
CDR3 protein: CASRGQPNHIGNGANVLTF

V gene: TRBV20-1
clone size: -
J gene: TRBJ2-1
D gene: TRBD2
CDR3 DNA: TGCAGTGCTACAGGGACTAGTCTGCAGTTCTTC
CDR3 protein: CSATGTSLQFF

V gene: TRBV2
clone size: once
J gene: TRBJ2-3
D gene: TRBD2
CDR3 DNA: TGTGCCAGCAGTGTCCTAGCGGGAGGATTAGATACGCAGTATTTT
CDR3 protein: CASSVLAGGLDTQYF

V gene: TRBV11-2
clone size: -
J gene: TRBJ2-1
D gene: TRBD2
CDR3 DNA: TGTGCCAGCAGCCCCGGGACTAGCGGGCTCGATGAGCAGTTCTTC
CDR3 protein: CASSPGTSGLDEQFF

V gene: TRBV6-5
clone size: -
J gene: TRBJ1-5
D gene: -
CDR3 DNA: TGTGCCAGCAGTTTATTCCAGGTAGATCAGCCCCAGCATTTT
CDR3 protein: CASSLFQVDQPQHF

V gene: TRBV7-2
clone size: once
J gene: TRBJ2-7
D gene: -
CDR3 DNA: TGTGCCAGCAGCGTCCCAGGATTCTACGAGCAGTACTTC
CDR3 protein: CASSVPGFYEQYF

V gene: TRBV5-1
clone size: -
J gene: TRBJ2-2
D gene: TRBD2
CDR3 DNA: TGCGCCAGCAGCTTCACTAGCGGAAACACCGGGGAGCTGTTTTTT
CDR3 protein: CASSFTSGNTGELFF

V gene: TRBV28
clone size: once
J gene: TRBJ2-1
D gene: -
CDR3 DNA: TGTGCCAGCAGAGACAGCGTCTCCTACAATGAGCAGTTCTTC
CDR3 protein: CASRDSVSYNEQFF

V gene: TRBV14
clone size: -
J gene: TRBJ2-7
D gene: TRBD1
CDR3 DNA: TGTGCCAGCAGCCGGGACAGGGGGACCGAGCAGTACTTC
CDR3 protein: CASSRDRGTEQYF

V gene: TRBV25-1
clone size: few
J gene: TRBJ1-1
D gene: TRBD1
CDR3 DNA: TGTGCCAGCAGTGACAAGGACAGGGTAACGAACATGAACACTGAAGCTTTCTTT
CDR3 protein: CASSDKDRVTNMNTEAFF

V gene: TRBV29-1
clone size: -
J gene: TRBJ2-5
D gene: -
CDR3 DNA: TGCAGCGTCCCCGCGTCCACGGGAGAGACCCAGTACTTC
CDR3 protein: CSVPASTGETQYF

V gene: TRBV7-3
clone size: -
J gene: TRBJ2-7
D gene: TRBD2
CDR3 DNA: TGTGCCAGCAGCCCCCTCGGGGTAGCGGGAGTTGGGGAGCAGTACTTC
CDR3 protein: CASSPLGVAGVGEQYF

V gene: TRBV21-1
clone size: -
J gene: TRBJ2-5
D gene: -
CDR3 DNA: TGTGCCAGCAGGGACCCGTTAGGACAGGGGGGATCGTTCCAAGAGACCCAGTACTTC
CDR3 protein: CASRDPLGQGGSFQETQYF

V gene: TRBV2
clone size: few
J gene: TRBJ2-5
D gene: -
CDR3 DNA: TGTGCCAGCAAAAGCGTACAAGAGACCCAGTACTTC
CDR3 protein: CASKSVQETQYF

V gene: TRBV29-1
clone size: -
J gene: TRBJ2-7
D gene: TRBD1
CDR3 DNA: TGCAGCGCCCTTGGACAGGGGGGGGTGTACGAGCAGTACTTC
CDR3 protein: CSALGQGGVYEQYF

V gene: TRBV18
clone size: -
J gene: TRBJ2-1
D gene: TRBD2
CDR3 DNA: TGTGCCAGCTCACCACGCTCTAGCGGGAGGGAGAATGAGCAGTTCTTC
CDR3 protein: CASSPRSSGRENEQFF

V gene: TRBV5-1
clone size: -
J gene: TRBJ2-1
D gene: -
CDR3 DNA: TGCGCCAGCAGCTTTGGGGTTCGCGATGAGCAGTTCTTC
CDR3 protein: CASSFGVRDEQFF

V gene: TRBV28
clone size: few
J gene: TRBJ2-7
D gene: TRBD1
CDR3 DNA: TGTGCCAGCAGTTTAAATCCTGTGACAGGGTTCTCCTACGAGCAGTACTTC
CDR3 protein: CASSLNPVTGFSYEQYF

V gene: TRBV7-3
clone size: -
J gene: TRBJ2-3
D gene: TRBD2
CDR3 DNA: TGTGCCAGCAGCTTTTTGGCGGGAGACACAGATACGCAGTATTTT
CDR3 protein: CASSFLAGDTDTQYF

V gene: TRBV6-5
clone size: -
J gene: TRBJ2-3
D gene: -
CDR3 DNA: TGTGCCAGCACCAACGGAGATACGCAGTATTTT
CDR3 protein: CASTNGDTQYF

V gene: TRBV18
clone size: -
J gene: TRBJ2-1
D gene: -
CDR3 DNA: TGTGCCAGCTCAACTCTAGCCGGAGCAGGCAATGAGCAGTTCTTC
CDR3 protein: CASSTLAGAGNEQFF

V gene: TRBV30
clone size: -
J gene: TRBJ2-2
D gene: -
CDR3 DNA: TGTGCCTGGAGTCGCAAACCCGGCCTAACCGGGGAGCTGTTTTTT
CDR3 protein: CAWSRKPGLTGELFF

V gene: TRBV7-2
clone size: -
J gene: TRBJ2-2
D gene: TRBD2
CDR3 DNA: TGTGCCAGCAGCTTAGCGGGAGGGACCGGGGAGCTGTTTTTT
CDR3 protein: CASSLAGGTGELFF

V gene: TRBV27
clone size: -
J gene: TRBJ1-4
D gene: -
CDR3 DNA: TGTGCCAGCAGTTTACTCGGGGCAACTAATGAAAAACTGTTTTTT
CDR3 protein: CASSLLGATNEKLFF

V gene: TRBV19
clone size: -
J gene: TRBJ2-4
D gene: TRBD1
CDR3 DNA: TGTGCCAGTAGGGGGACAGGGTCTTTTGCCAAAAACATTCAGTACTTC
CDR3 protein: CASRGTGSFAKNIQYF

V gene: TRBV6-1
clone size: -
J gene: TRBJ2-1
D gene: TRBD2
CDR3 DNA: TGTGCCAGCAGTGAAGAGGCGGGGGGCTACAATGAGCAGTTCTTC
CDR3 protein: CASSEEAGGYNEQFF

V gene: TRBV30
clone size: -
J gene: TRBJ2-2
D gene: TRBD2
CDR3 DNA: TGTGCCTGGGATGGGACTAGCGGGGCCACCGGGGAGCTGTTTTTT
CDR3 protein: CAWDGTSGATGELFF

V gene: TRBV10-3
clone size: once
J gene: TRBJ2-7
D gene: -
CDR3 DNA: TGTGCCATCAGTGAGTCATCGAGTCCCTACGAGCAGTACTTC
CDR3 protein: CAISESSSPYEQYF

V gene: TRBV6-5
clone size: -
J gene: TRBJ2-7
D gene: TRBD2
CDR3 DNA: TGTGCCAGCAGTAGGAGCGGGACCAGCTACGAGCAGTACTTC
CDR3 protein: CASSRSGTSYEQYF

V gene: TRBV5-1
clone size: -
J gene: TRBJ1-2
D gene: TRBD1
CDR3 DNA: TGCGCCAGCAGCCTAGAGACAGGGGGCTTCTATGGCTACACCTTC
CDR3 protein: CASSLETGGFYGYTF

V gene: TRBV6-6
clone size: once
J gene: TRBJ2-1
D gene: -
CDR3 DNA: TGTGCCAGCAAACAAAGATCCCAGGTCCCCTACAATGAGCAGTTCTTC
CDR3 protein: CASKQRSQVPYNEQFF

V gene: TRBV7-8
clone size: -
J gene: TRBJ2-7
D gene: TRBD1
CDR3 DNA: TGTGCCAGCAGCCTACAGGGGGGCGAGCAGTACTTC
CDR3 protein: CASSLQGGEQYF

V gene: TRBV28
clone size: -
J gene: TRBJ2-1
D gene: -
CDR3 DNA: TGTGCCAGCAGTTCCCATTCGGGCCCCACCTACAATGAGCAGTTCTTC
CDR3 protein: CASSSHSGPTYNEQFF

V gene: TRBV11-2
clone size: -
J gene: TRBJ2-7
D gene: -
CDR3 DNA: TGTGCCAGCAGCTTAGGGGTCGGCCTCTACGAGCAGTACTTC
CDR3 protein: CASSLGVGLYEQYF